This T cell receptor (beta chain) appears in the sequencing data of a study of blood T cells in healthy people across ages. Study-level points and caveats: Age brought a roughly linear fall in TCR beta diversity measured per million T cells.

This CDR3 has 13 residues. Trimming stripped 3 bases from V and 3 bases from J, with 6 bases between. The second PCR ran about 6 to 11 cycles with a sample-barcoded 5' primer and J-beta primers. TCRdb re-called the 5' RACE reads through MiXCR, storing one row per CDR3 protein. The repertoire has around 2 million distinct CDR3 sequences, roughly 43% of them found once; the top ten carry 20% to 25%. In regard to this clonotype: Its antigen is not known.

The genes are TRBV12-3 or TRBV12-4 and TRBJ2-1; D is uncertain. The sample was blood. This receptor was obtained from a human donor in good health. Here the CDR3 reads CASSFWDYNEQFF. The CDR3 nucleotides read TGTGCCAGCAGTTTCTGGGACTACAATGAGCAGTTCTTC.